The TCR beta chain under discussion was sequenced for a study of T-cell memory formation after mild COVID-19. One entry per CDR3 protein, called by TCRdb with MiXCR from the 5' RACE reads. The sample lists about 400,000 distinct CDR3 sequences, approximately 24% occurring once. Trimming removed 5 bases from V and 2 bases from J; junction bases left unmatched: 16. The CDR3 spans 19 residues. CDR1 is SGHVS, CDR2 FNYEAQ, per germline. This sequence joins TRBV7-6 and TRBJ2-3; 10 bases line up with TRBD1. Sequenced sample: PBMCs or a T cell subset sorted from them (not recorded which). This receptor was identified in an adult woman who had mild COVID-19 (a few samples of this study predate the infection). Cell type and time point are not known. CDR3 sequence: CASSRPGTGEDGPTDTQYF. The CDR3 DNA is TGTGCCAGCAGCCGCCCCGGGACAGGGGAGGATGGGCCCACAGATACGCAGTATTTT.